This T cell receptor beta chain came from a study of T cell changes during pregnancy in multiple sclerosis. TCRdb keeps only in-frame clones here, not all; method: immunoSEQ multiplex PCR. The sample has 50,000 to 65,000 clones, roughly nine tenths seen once. The CDR3 runs to 15 residues. Trimming stripped 1 base from V and 3 bases from J, with 13 bases between. CDR1 LGHNA and CDR2 YNFKEQ come from the germline V gene. Sample: CD8+ T cells from peripheral blood mononuclear cells, taken before pregnancy. The TCR was taken from a female donor with multiple sclerosis, enrolled in a pregnancy study. The chain couples TRBV4-2 to TRBJ2-7; D gene unclear. CDR3 sequence (DNA): TGTGCCAGCAGCCAAGGCCACGACTCCCACTACGAGCAGTACTTC. Its translation: CASSQGHDSHYEQYF.